This T cell receptor beta chain was sequenced during a study of blood T cell repertoires in COVID-19. Study context: Acute-phase and convalescent COVID-19 samples originated in the United States, Italy and Spain. Sources were T cells, B-cell-depleted T cells, or PBMCs; the material itself was cDNA or gDNA.

V shed 2 bases and J shed 2 bases, with 7 bases lying between them. Per the germline V gene, CDR1 is SGHTA and CDR2 is FQGNSA. This CDR3 is built from 15 residues. Data came from immunoSEQ multiplex PCR; TCRdb stores just in-frame clones and leaves some out. Among roughly 60,000 clones listed, about 82% were seen once. Sequencing used peripheral blood. The origin of this receptor is a human donor in a cohort sampled during active COVID-19. The rearrangement uses TRBV7-2 and TRBJ1-6, with a weak D call TRBD1 (6 bases). The CDR3 nucleotides are TGTGCCAGCAGCTTATCAGGGGCCTATAATTCACCCCTCCACTTT. This encodes CASSLSGAYNSPLHF.